This T cell receptor (beta chain) was sequenced during a study of cytomegalovirus exposure and HLA in healthy donors. The wider study: The study's early data release held about 80 million unique TCRs from HLA-typed donors. The study, taken as a whole, reports: The study found most TCR sequences rare, yet found some public TCRs in many donors.

PCR involved 60 Vbeta and 13 Jbeta primers. Profiling relied on immunoSEQ multiplex PCR, and the TCRdb table lists in-frame clones only, not all of them. The sample includes about 190,000 clones, roughly 79% seen only once; the top ten take roughly 1.6%. There are a few counts of this clone. Antigen unknown. The clonotype originates from a woman under 30 in good health and CMV-seronegative. Sequenced: PBMCs.

The CDR3 is CASSTGGGQPQHF. CDR3 bases: TGTGCCAGCAGCACAGGGGGAGGTCAGCCCCAGCATTTT. The V gene is TRBV5-6, the J gene TRBJ1-5; TRBD1 agrees at 8 bases. Trimming at V came to 4 bases and at J to 6 bases, leaving 3 bases not matched to a gene. This CDR3 has 13 amino acids. Germline V gene lookup returns CDR1 SGHDT and CDR2 YYEEEE.